Below, 23 T cell receptor beta chains from the same sample are listed, as sequenced in a study of cytomegalovirus exposure and HLA in healthy donors. 60 Vbeta and 13 Jbeta primers were used in PCR. The assay was immunoSEQ multiplex PCR, and TCRdb's table has in-frame clones only and misses some. Of tens of thousands of clones in the sample, about 77% are singletons; the top ten hold approximately 4.4%. Sample: PBMCs. The receptor set was obtained from a male donor in good health and CMV-seropositive.

V gene TRBV7-2 combines with J gene TRBJ2-5; possibly TRBD1 for D (6 bases). The CDR3 is made up of 15 amino acids. Germline CDR1 and CDR2: SGHTA and FQGNSA. Trimming took 3 bases from V and 2 from J, leaving 13 bases between them. The CDR3, as DNA: TGTGCCAGCAGCTTCGCCCTAGGGACACAAGAGACCCAGTACTTC. It encodes CASSFALGTQETQYF.

This chain uses TRBV2 with TRBJ1-1; D remains ambiguous. Germline values: CDR1 SNHLY, CDR2 FYNNEI. The CDR3 has 15 residues. V was cut by 8 bases and J by 11 bases, with 27 bases left in between. The CDR3, as DNA: TGTGCCAGCCCATTCAAGGAGGGTGGGGTGTCTCCGGCTTTCTTT. This sequence encodes CASPFKEGGVSPAFF.

This clone was detected a few times. The chain employs TRBV13 and TRBJ2-3; D ambiguous. Trimming took off 4 bases at V and 0 bases at J, with 11 bases between the two ends. This CDR3 has 15 residues. Germline V gene lookup returns CDR1 PRHDT and CDR2 FYEKMQ (reference sequence). CDR3 residues: CASSSHGGSTDTQYF. DNA of the CDR3: TGTGCCAGCAGCTCCCACGGCGGCAGCACAGATACGCAGTATTTT.

The chain employs TRBV7-9 and TRBJ2-1, with 15 bases fitting TRBD2. The CDR3 is 19 residues long. Germline V gene lookup returns CDR1 SEHNR and CDR2 FQNEAQ (reference sequence). V trimming: 3 bases; J trimming: 7 bases; junction bases outside the gene matches: 13. CDR3 in amino acids: CASSFRTSGGAYPSNEQFF. The CDR3 DNA reads as TGTGCCAGCAGCTTCCGGACTAGCGGGGGGGCTTATCCTTCAAATGAGCAGTTCTTC. The whole variable domain, remainder taken from reference TRBV7-9 and TRBJ2-1, is DTGVSQNPRHKITKRGQNVTFRCDPISEHNRLYWYRQTLGQGPEFLTYFQNEAQLEKSRLLSDRFSAERPKGSFSTLEIQRTEQGDSAMYLCASSFRTSGGAYPSNEQFFGPGTRLTVL.

The rearrangement uses TRBV5-6 and TRBJ2-3, with 12 nucleotides matching TRBD2. V was pared by 3 bases and J by 0 bases, with 8 bases of the junction left unmatched. Germline CDR1 reads SGHDT; CDR2 reads YYEEEE. This CDR3 is built from 18 residues. CDR3 DNA: TGTGCCAGCAGCTGGGGACTAGCGGGCGGGAAGAGCACAGATACGCAGTATTTT. As protein: CASSWGLAGGKSTDTQYF.

This chain joins TRBV4-1 and TRBJ2-5; D is unresolved. V lost 2 bases to trimming and J lost 4 bases, with 17 bases between them. CDR1 and CDR2 from the germline V gene are MGHRA and YSYEKL. CDR3 length: 16 residues. CDR3 bases: TGCGCCAGCAGCCAACTCCCTCCCCGGCCGGGAGAGACCCAGTACTTC. Translated: CASSQLPPRPGETQYF.

This chain connects TRBV10-2 to TRBJ2-7, with D maybe TRBD2 (6 bases). The V end lost 1 base, the J end lost 4 bases, and 14 bases lay between the germline ends. Per germline, CDR1 WSHSY and CDR2 SAAADI. The CDR3 length is 15 residues. Here the CDR3 DNA reads TGCGCCAGCAGTGAGTGGCGGGACGCCCCTTACGAGCAGTACTTC. This sequence encodes CASSEWRDAPYEQYF.

This clone was observed at least ten times. The chain uses TRBV19 and TRBJ2-1; 8 bases match TRBD2. Germline CDR1 is LNHDA and CDR2 is SQIVND (reference sequence). This CDR3 is 15 amino acids long. J lost 8 bases, V lost 3 bases, and 9 bases had no gene match. As DNA, the CDR3 is TGTGCCAGTAGTATGGGGTTAGCGGGGTGGGATGAGCAGTTCTTC. It codes for CASSMGLAGWDEQFF.

V and J are TRBV5-1 and TRBJ2-3; 11 bases align to TRBD2. After removal of 4 bases from V and 5 bases from J, the junction contained 12 bases not matched to a gene. CDR1 SGHRS and CDR2 YFSETQ come from the germline V gene. The CDR3 loop spans 17 amino acids. In DNA form, the CDR3 reads TGCGCCAGCAGCCGACCTACTAGCGGGAGAGGGAGAGATACGCAGTATTTT. Translation: CASSRPTSGRGRDTQYF.

The chain carries TRBV5-4 and TRBJ2-7, with D perhaps TRBD1 (6 bases). There are 15 residues in the CDR3. Germline CDR1 reads SGHNT; CDR2 reads YYREEE (reference sequence). V dropped 0 bases and J dropped 6 bases, with 16 bases sitting between them. The chain's CDR3 is CASSLERGHQIEQYF. The CDR3 DNA is TGTGCCAGCAGCTTGGAAAGGGGACACCAGATCGAGCAGTACTTC.

The gene calls are TRBV5-6 and TRBJ2-5; TRBD1 aligns across 7 bases. TRBJ2-7 explains the end of the DNA better; the J call may be wrong. CDR1 and CDR2 (germline): SGHDT, YYEEEE. This CDR3 comprises 15 residues. The CDR3 coding sequence is TGTGCCAGCAGCTCGCGAAGAGACAGGGCCCACGAGCAGTACTTC. As protein: CASSSRRDRAHEQYF.

V usage is TRBV2 and J usage is TRBJ1-5; D gene uncertain. The CDR3 runs 15 residues. CDR1 is SNHLY and CDR2 is FYNNEI in the germline V gene. V was cut by 6 bases and J by 0 bases, with 12 bases left in between. CDR3 amino acids: CASSRDGISNQPQHF. In nucleotides, the CDR3 is TGTGCCAGCAGCCGCGACGGGATTAGCAATCAGCCCCAGCATTTT.

The rearrangement uses TRBV27 and TRBJ1-2; D is perhaps TRBD1 (5 bases). The CDR3 runs 13 residues. Trimming shortened V by 6 bases and J by 7 bases, and 15 bases separated the two germline ends. CDR1 is MNHEY and CDR2 is SMNVEV in the germline V gene (reference sequence). The CDR3 coding sequence is TGTGCCAGCAGCCAGAGCAGGGCTAGTGGCTACACCTTC. Protein product: CASSQSRASGYTF.

This chain uses TRBV5-4 with TRBJ2-3; 10 nucleotides align to TRBD2. Trimming removed 0 bases from V and 5 bases from J; junction bases left unmatched: 6. Germline CDR1 SGHNT, CDR2 YYREEE (reference sequence). The CDR3 has 16 residues. Written as DNA, the CDR3 is TGTGCCAGCAGCTTGGGGCCTAGCGGGAGAGGAGATACGCAGTATTTT. As protein: CASSLGPSGRGDTQYF. Variable domain in full (rest from reference TRBV5-4 and TRBJ2-3): ETGVTQSPTHLIKTRGQQVTLRCSSQSGHNTVSWYQQALGQGPQFIFQYYREEENGRGNFPPRFSGLQFPNYSSELNVNALELDDSALYLCASSLGPSGRGDTQYFGPGTRLTVL.

The J gene is TRBJ1-5, the V gene TRBV9, with D perhaps matching TRBD1 (5 bases). The V end was cut by 0 bases, the J end by 9 bases, with 13 bases between. The CDR3 is 14 residues long. Germline V gives CDR1 SGDLS, CDR2 YYNGEE. The CDR3 protein is CASSVGQGTPPQHF. The CDR3 nucleotides read TGTGCCAGCAGCGTAGGTCAGGGCACTCCGCCCCAGCATTTT.

The CDR3 loop reads CAWSVRGIDSYNEQFF. Written as DNA, the CDR3 is TGTGCCTGGAGTGTACGGGGAATAGACTCCTACAATGAGCAGTTCTTC. This rearrangement joins TRBV30 to TRBJ2-1, with a possible D match to TRBD2 (5 bases). Trimming left V 0 bases short and J 0 bases short, with 12 bases between. Germline values: CDR1 GTSNPN, CDR2 SVGIG (reference sequence). The CDR3 runs 16 residues. The full variable domain, with the rest looked up from reference TRBV30 and TRBJ2-1, is SQTIHQWPATLVQPVGSPLSLECTVEGTSNPNLYWYRQAAGRGLQLLFYSVGIGQISSEVPQNLSASRPQDRQFILSSKKLLLSDSGFYLCAWSVRGIDSYNEQFFGPGTRLTVL.

The chain links TRBV30 to TRBJ1-4; 9 nucleotides agree with TRBD1. CDR1 is GTSNPN and CDR2 is SVGIG in the germline V gene (reference sequence). V gave up 1 base and J gave up 12 bases; unmatched junction bases: 9. This CDR3 spans 14 amino acids. DNA for the CDR3: TGTGCCTGGAGTGGGGGACAGGGCGTGACGGAACTGTTTTTT. Its translation is CAWSGGQGVTELFF.

The chain is built from TRBV30 and TRBJ2-1, with 9 bases identical to TRBD2. CDR3 length equals 20 residues. Germline-derived CDR1 and CDR2 are GTSNPN and SVGIG (reference sequence). Unmatched junction bases numbered 18, after V lost 3 bases and J lost 0 bases. The DNA for the CDR3 is TGTGCCTGGAGCGGCTATCCGGCTAGCGGGACCTACAGCTCCTACAATGAGCAGTTCTTC. Protein sequence: CAWSGYPASGTYSSYNEQFF. Looking up the rest from reference TRBV30 and TRBJ2-1 gives the full variable domain: SQTIHQWPATLVQPVGSPLSLECTVEGTSNPNLYWYRQAAGRGLQLLFYSVGIGQISSEVPQNLSASRPQDRQFILSSKKLLLSDSGFYLCAWSGYPASGTYSSYNEQFFGPGTRLTVL.

V usage is TRBV7-2 and J usage is TRBJ2-3, with TRBD2 identical over 8 bases. The V gene end was trimmed by 4 bases and the J gene end by 1 base; junction bases not matched to a gene: 1. The CDR3 length is 14 residues. Germline CDR1 SGHTA, CDR2 FQGNSA. The CDR3 coding sequence is TGTGCCAGCAGCTCGGGACTAGGCACAGATACGCAGTATTTT. Residues: CASSSGLGTDTQYF.

In its sample, this clone was seen once. This chain joins TRBV10-2 and TRBJ1-4; 10 bases map to TRBD1. This CDR3 is built from 15 residues. J lost 6 bases, V lost 7 bases, and 8 bases had no gene match. Germline V CDR1 and CDR2: WSHSY, SAAADI. DNA for the CDR3: TGCGCCAGCACCCGAAGGACAGGGGGAGATGAAAAACTGTTTTTT. Its protein is CASTRRTGGDEKLFF.

J is TRBJ2-1 and V is TRBV5-1, with TRBD2 matching 15 bases. Germline assignment: CDR1 SGHRS and CDR2 YFSETQ. The length of the CDR3 is 17 residues. V shed 2 bases and J 8 bases; nucleotides not matched to a gene: 8. CDR3 amino acids: CASSLRGLAGGIHEQFF. The CDR3 coding sequence is TGCGCCAGCAGCTTACGTGGACTAGCGGGAGGGATCCATGAGCAGTTCTTC.

This chain joins TRBV28 and TRBJ1-5, with no clear D. CDR3 size: 16 residues. Trimming took off 2 bases at V and 1 base at J, with 12 bases between the two ends. Germline V CDR1 and CDR2: MDHEN, SYDVKM. The CDR3 reads CASSLIARSSNQPQHF. In nucleotides, the CDR3 is TGTGCCAGCAGTTTAATCGCGAGGTCCAGCAATCAGCCCCAGCATTTT.

This chain uses TRBV5-1 with TRBJ2-1; TRBD2 matches 7 bases. The CDR3 length is 13 residues. The J segment lost 9 bases and the V segment lost 4 bases, leaving 7 bases of the junction unmatched. Germline CDR1 reads SGHRS; CDR2 reads YFSETQ. The CDR3 sequence: CASSDAGVLEQFF. In DNA, the CDR3 is TGCGCCAGCAGCGACGCGGGAGTCCTTGAGCAGTTCTTC.